The clone carrying this T cell receptor beta chain appeared a few times. The source of the sample is a study of T cells in Graves' hyperthyroidism and ophthalmopathy. The investigators amplified TCR beta CDR3 regions from RNA transcripts. With the HTBI primer set, the TCR CDR3 went through a first round of RT-PCR. TCRdb used MiXCR to reprocess the multiplex PCR reads, holding one entry per CDR3 protein. This sample has under 650,000 distinct CDR3 sequences; under 20% occur once, and the top ten carry 3.8%. The sequencing input was blood. The source is a woman aged 25 to 45 with Graves' hyperthyroidism.

The CDR3 reads CASSRLEETQYF. The CDR3 nucleotides read TGTGCCAGCAGCAGACTAGAAGAGACCCAGTACTTC. The J gene is TRBJ2-5, the V gene TRBV11-2, with D perhaps TRBD2 (6 bases). Germline assignment: CDR1 SGHAT and CDR2 FQNNGV. The CDR3 spans 12 residues. V gave up 5 bases and J gave up 3 bases, with 7 bases separating them.